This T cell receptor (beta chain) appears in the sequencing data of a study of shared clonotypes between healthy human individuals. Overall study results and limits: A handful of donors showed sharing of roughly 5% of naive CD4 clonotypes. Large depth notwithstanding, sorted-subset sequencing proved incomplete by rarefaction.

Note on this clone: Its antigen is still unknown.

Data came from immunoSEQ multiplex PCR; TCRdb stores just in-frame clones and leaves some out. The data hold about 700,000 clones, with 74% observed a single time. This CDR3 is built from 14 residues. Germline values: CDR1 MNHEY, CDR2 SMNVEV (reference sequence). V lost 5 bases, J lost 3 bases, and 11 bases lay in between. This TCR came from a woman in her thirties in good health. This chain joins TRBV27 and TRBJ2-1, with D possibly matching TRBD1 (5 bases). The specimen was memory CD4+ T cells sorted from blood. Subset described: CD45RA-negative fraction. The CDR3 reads CASSLGHRYNEQFF. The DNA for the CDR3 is TGTGCCAGCAGTCTAGGACACCGCTACAATGAGCAGTTCTTC.